The 11 T cell receptor beta chains reported below all come from one sample, sequenced in a study of blood T cell repertoires in COVID-19. TCRdb keeps only in-frame clones here, not all; method: immunoSEQ multiplex PCR. Of roughly 320,000 clones in the sample, around 87% were seen once. Sequences were obtained from peripheral blood. The receptors come from a man between 65 and 85 years old with acute or convalescent COVID-19.

The rearrangement links TRBV7-9 to TRBJ1-1; 7 bases map to TRBD1. The V gene end was trimmed by 2 bases and the J gene end by 4 bases; junction bases not matched to a gene: 4. The CDR3 has 14 amino acids. Germline CDR1 SEHNR, CDR2 FQNEAQ (reference sequence). The CDR3 sequence: CASSLRQGGTEAFF. The DNA for the CDR3 is TGTGCCAGCAGCTTAAGACAGGGTGGCACTGAAGCTTTCTTT.

V and J are TRBV4-2 and TRBJ2-5; possibly TRBD2 for D (5 bases). Per the germline V gene, CDR1 is LGHNA and CDR2 is YNFKEQ. V lost 0 bases and J 4 bases, leaving 12 bases between the germline ends. This CDR3 is built from 15 residues. The CDR3 here is CASSQDWARGETQYF. CDR3 bases: TGTGCCAGCAGCCAAGATTGGGCTCGGGGAGAGACCCAGTACTTC.

The count of this clone is one. The V gene is TRBV28, the J gene TRBJ1-5; maybe TRBD1 (6 bases). Germline lookup yields CDR1 MDHEN and CDR2 SYDVKM. The CDR3 loop spans 15 amino acids. Trimming cost V 6 bases and J 4 bases, with 16 bases left between them. The CDR3 loop reads CASSPRGHLNQPQHF. In nucleotides, the CDR3 is TGTGCCAGCAGCCCTAGGGGACACCTAAATCAGCCCCAGCATTTT.

This chain joins TRBV7-2 and TRBJ2-7, with TRBD2 matching 11 bases. After removal of 2 bases from V and 3 bases from J, the junction contained 6 bases not matched to a gene. The CDR3 sequence is 16 residues long. Germline V gene data show CDR1 as SGHTA and CDR2 as FQGNSA. The CDR3 here is CASSLQGLAGFYEQYF. The CDR3 DNA reads TGTGCCAGCAGCTTACAAGGACTAGCGGGTTTCTACGAGCAGTACTTC. The entire variable domain, with the rest obtained from reference TRBV7-2 and TRBJ2-7, is as follows: GAGVSQSPSNKVTEKGKDVELRCDPISGHTALYWYRQSLGQGLEFLIYFQGNSAPDKSGLPSDRFSAERTGGSVSTLTIQRTQQEDSAVYLCASSLQGLAGFYEQYFGPGTRLTVT.

This chain joins TRBV15 and TRBJ1-2, with 8 positions matching TRBD1. The V gene's germline CDR1 is LNHNV and CDR2 YYDKDF (reference sequence). The ends lost 3 bases at V and 6 bases at J; junction bases unmatched: 6. The length of the CDR3 is 14 residues. CDR3 sequence reads: CATSRDRVPDGYTF. CDR3 nucleotides: TGTGCCACCAGCAGGGACAGGGTACCAGATGGCTACACCTTC.

The chain recombines TRBV2 with TRBJ2-2; D not certain. The CDR3 extends over 14 amino acids. Trimming removed 6 bases at V and 3 bases at J, with 11 bases between. From germline, CDR1 is SNHLY and CDR2 FYNNEI. The CDR3 here is CASRVGVHTGELFF. DNA for the CDR3: TGTGCCAGCAGAGTTGGAGTTCACACCGGGGAGCTGTTTTTT.

This clone was counted a few times. The chain couples TRBV10-3 to TRBJ1-6, with D uncertain. Trimming removed 3 bases from V and 6 bases from J, with 3 bases in between. The V gene's germline CDR1 is ENHRY and CDR2 SYGVKD. CDR3 length: 12 residues. The CDR3 reads CAISDSNSPLHF. DNA for the CDR3: TGTGCCATCAGTGACAGTAATTCACCCCTCCACTTT.

This chain connects TRBV27 to TRBJ2-2, with 11 bases aligning to TRBD2. Germline V gene data show CDR1 as MNHEY and CDR2 as SMNVEV (reference sequence). J was trimmed by 0 bases and V by 6 bases; bases with no gene match: 0. CDR3 length equals 15 residues. The CDR3 nucleotides are TGTGCCAGCAGACTAGCGGGAGCGAACACCGGGGAGCTGTTTTTT. Amino acid sequence: CASRLAGANTGELFF.

The rearrangement uses TRBV10-3 and TRBJ2-5; 8 bases are shared with TRBD2. J was trimmed by 0 bases and V by 6 bases; bases with no gene match: 3. Germline V gives CDR1 ENHRY, CDR2 SYGVKD. CDR3 length equals 14 residues. The CDR3 sequence is CAISRGGNQETQYF. Written as DNA, the CDR3 is TGTGCCATCAGCCGCGGGGGGAACCAAGAGACCCAGTACTTC.

The gene calls are TRBV29-1 and TRBJ2-7; 10 bases agree with TRBD1. CDR3 size: 14 residues. CDR1 is SQVTM, CDR2 ANQGSEA, per germline. J lost 1 base, V lost 7 bases, and 7 bases had no gene match. The CDR3 loop is CSAQGQGTSYEQYF. The CDR3 coding sequence is TGCAGCGCCCAGGGACAGGGGACTTCCTACGAGCAGTACTTC.

The chain uses TRBV27 and TRBJ2-1; 10 bases align to TRBD2. Germline CDR1 MNHEY, CDR2 SMNVEV (reference sequence). Unmatched junction bases numbered 8, after V lost 6 bases and J lost 6 bases. The CDR3 is 15 residues long. The chain's CDR3 is CASRLSSGSSNEQFF. The CDR3 DNA reads TGTGCCAGCAGGCTCTCTAGCGGGAGTAGCAATGAGCAGTTCTTC.